These T cell receptor beta chains were read from a single sample in a study of shared clonotypes between healthy human individuals. Only in-frame clones appear in the TCRdb table, and some are missing; sequencing was by immunoSEQ multiplex PCR. Of roughly 2,000,000 clones listed, over 85% are singletons. Sequenced: naive CD8+ T cells sorted from blood. These receptors all come from a young man in good health. Both conserved end residues are part of each CDR3. Fields, in order: J gene, V gene, D gene, clone size, CDR3 DNA, CDR3 protein. D genes are given only for firm matches. Clone sizes are given selectively: once, few, many, or a class where the clone is expanded.

TRBJ2-7 | TRBV7-9 | TRBD1 | once | TGTGCCAGCAGCTTGGGACAGGGGGGTCCCTACGAGCAGTACTTC | CASSLGQGGPYEQYF
TRBJ1-1 | TRBV5-6 | - | - | TGTGCCAGCAGACAGGAGAACACTGAAGCTTTCTTT | CASRQENTEAFF
TRBJ2-5 | TRBV2 | - | - | TGTGCCACCGAGTCTGGGGAAGAGACCCAGTACTTC | CATESGEETQYF
TRBJ2-5 | TRBV6-6 | TRBD2 | - | TGTGCCAGCAGTCGCCGACTAGCTGGAGGAGGAGAGACCCAGTACTTC | CASSRRLAGGGETQYF
TRBJ1-1 | TRBV5-6 | TRBD1 | - | TGTGCCAGCAGACCCCAGGGGGGTGGCACTGAAGCTTTCTTT | CASRPQGGGTEAFF
TRBJ2-7 | TRBV7-8 | TRBD2 | - | TGTGCCAGCAGCCCCCACCTAGCGGGGTACTCCTACGAGCAGTACTTC | CASSPHLAGYSYEQYF
TRBJ2-5 | TRBV27 | TRBD2 | - | TGTGCCAGCAGCTTACTAGCGGGAGAAGGGGAGACCCAGTACTTC | CASSLLAGEGETQYF
TRBJ2-7 | TRBV4-3 | TRBD1 | - | TGCGCCAGCAGCCAAAACAGGGGTTCCTACGAGCAGTACTTC | CASSQNRGSYEQYF
TRBJ2-1 | TRBV4-1 | - | - | TGCGCCAGCAGCCAAATGGACACCTATACTTACAATGAGCAGTTCTTC | CASSQMDTYTYNEQFF
TRBJ2-7 | TRBV7-7 | TRBD1 | - | TGTGCTAGCAGCTCCGGAGCAGGGGGAGCCTACGAGCAGTACTTC | CASSSGAGGAYEQYF
TRBJ1-2 | TRBV10-3 | TRBD1 | - | TGTGCCATCAGTGAGGACAGGGGAGGAACTTATGGCTACACCTTC | CAISEDRGGTYGYTF
TRBJ2-1 | TRBV14 | - | - | TGTGCCAGCAGCCCCCTACAGGGAGAGAGCTCCTACAATGAGCAGTTCTTC | CASSPLQGESSYNEQFF
TRBJ1-2 | TRBV6-6 | TRBD1 | once | TGTGCCAGCAGTTACTCTGGGACAGGGGCGGAAGGCTACACCTTC | CASSYSGTGAEGYTF
TRBJ1-5 | TRBV5-5 | TRBD1 | - | TGTGCCAGCAGCCCGCCGGGACAGAATCAGCCCCAGCATTTT | CASSPPGQNQPQHF
TRBJ1-2 | TRBV6-5 | - | - | TGTGCCAGCAGTTACTCGCGCGGTTCCGCTAACTATGGCTACACCTTC | CASSYSRGSANYGYTF
TRBJ1-1 | TRBV4-1 | TRBD1 | - | TGCGCCAGCAGCCACGGAGGGGGCGGCGGCACTGAAGCTTTCTTT | CASSHGGGGGTEAFF
TRBJ2-3 | TRBV6-1 | - | - | TGTGCCAGCAGTGAAGCCAGATACAGATATACGCAGTATTTT | CASSEARYRYTQYF
TRBJ2-1 | TRBV2 | TRBD2 | - | TGTGCCAGCTTGAGGGGCGGGGGGACCAGCTCCTACAATGAGCAGTTCTTC | CASLRGGGTSSYNEQFF
TRBJ2-5 | TRBV10-1 | - | - | TGCGCCAGCAGTGAGTCGCAAGACCAAGAGACCCAGTACTTC | CASSESQDQETQYF
TRBJ2-1 | TRBV7-9 | - | once | TGTGCCAGCAGCTTCGGTGAGGGGAAGCAGTTCTTC | CASSFGEGKQFF
TRBJ2-7 | TRBV5-6 | TRBD1 | - | TGTGCCAGCAGCTTCGGGACAGGGGTACCCTACGAGCAGTACTTC | CASSFGTGVPYEQYF
TRBJ2-5 | TRBV9 | TRBD2 | - | TGTGCCAGCAGCACCCTAGCGGGAGCCCAAGAGACCCAGTACTTC | CASSTLAGAQETQYF
TRBJ2-3 | TRBV6-5 | TRBD1 | - | TGTGCCAGCAGTGGGACAGGTTTTAGCACAGATACGCAGTATTTT | CASSGTGFSTDTQYF
TRBJ2-7 | TRBV2 | TRBD2 | - | TGTGCCAGCAGAATACCGACTAGCGGGTTAACCTACGAGCAGTACTTC | CASRIPTSGLTYEQYF
TRBJ2-2 | TRBV5-4 | - | - | TGTGCCAGCAGCTTGGATCCCACAGGCACCGGGGAGCTGTTTTTT | CASSLDPTGTGELFF
TRBJ2-3 | TRBV2 | TRBD2 | - | TGTGCCAGCAGTGTGCGTAGCGGGAGTGAGACAGATACGCAGTATTTT | CASSVRSGSETDTQYF
TRBJ2-3 | TRBV9 | - | - | TGTGCCAGCAGCGAGGGTCTGGCGATGGTGACAGATACGCAGTATTTT | CASSEGLAMVTDTQYF
TRBJ2-7 | TRBV28 | TRBD2 | once | TGTGCCAGCAGTTGGGAGCGGGGGGGCGACGAGCAGTACTTC | CASSWERGGDEQYF
TRBJ2-2 | TRBV6-5 | TRBD1 | - | TGTGCCAGCAGTCTCGGGACAGCAAACACCGGGGAGCTGTTTTTT | CASSLGTANTGELFF
TRBJ2-7 | TRBV28 | TRBD2 | - | TGTGCCAGCAGCCGACTAGCGGGGGTTTTCTCCTACGAGCAGTACTTC | CASSRLAGVFSYEQYF
TRBJ2-2 | TRBV28 | - | few | TGTGCCAGCAGTTTACAGGGCGGCACCGGGGAGCTGTTTTTT | CASSLQGGTGELFF
TRBJ2-1 | TRBV4-3 | TRBD2 | - | TGCGCCAGCAGCCAAGACCCGGCGGGAGGTAACAATGAGCAGTTCTTC | CASSQDPAGGNNEQFF
TRBJ1-2 | TRBV5-1 | TRBD1 | - | TGCGCCAGCAGCTTGGCCCCCGGGACAGAGGGCGGTATCTATGGCTACACCTTC | CASSLAPGTEGGIYGYTF
TRBJ2-7 | TRBV21-1 | - | - | TGTGCCAGCAGCAAAGTCAACAGGAGCTCCTACGAGCAGTACTTC | CASSKVNRSSYEQYF
TRBJ2-2 | TRBV7-9 | TRBD2 | - | TGTGCCAGCAGCCTAAGGACTAGCGGGAGATTCGGGGAGCTGTTTTTT | CASSLRTSGRFGELFF
TRBJ2-5 | TRBV27 | TRBD1 | - | TGTGCCAGCAGTTTACGGGACAGTAAAGAGACCCAGTACTTC | CASSLRDSKETQYF
TRBJ2-3 | TRBV28 | TRBD2 | - | TGTGCCAGCAGTTTATTAGAGACTAGCGGGGGCACAGATACGCAGTATTTT | CASSLLETSGGTDTQYF
TRBJ1-2 | TRBV6-6 | TRBD1 | - | TGTGCCAGCAGTTACTGGGGGACAGCATCTAACTATGGCTACACCTTC | CASSYWGTASNYGYTF
TRBJ2-7 | TRBV11-3 | - | - | TGTGCCAGCAGCTTAGGGCATGACTACGAGCAGTACTTC | CASSLGHDYEQYF
TRBJ2-2 | TRBV19 | - | - | TGTGCCAGTAGTATGGGCTCCGGGGAGCTGTTTTTT | CASSMGSGELFF
TRBJ2-3 | TRBV7-6 | TRBD2 | - | TGTGCCAGCAGCTTAGAGGGCCTAGCGGGGGGCCCCAGCACAGATACGCAGTATTTT | CASSLEGLAGGPSTDTQYF
TRBJ2-7 | TRBV11-2 | - | - | TGTGCCAGCAGCTCAACAGGGTCTCCTACCTACGAGCAGTACTTC | CASSSTGSPTYEQYF
TRBJ1-2 | TRBV19 | - | - | TGTGCCAGTAGTATAGATCTCGAGGTTGGTGGCTACACCTTC | CASSIDLEVGGYTF
TRBJ1-2 | TRBV11-2 | - | - | TGTGCCAGCAGCTTAGGGCCCACCGAGATCACCTTC | CASSLGPTEITF
TRBJ2-5 | TRBV5-6 | - | - | TGTGCCAGCAGCTCCGAGTCCGACCGGAGGCGGGAGACCCAGTACTTC | CASSSESDRRRETQYF
TRBJ2-7 | TRBV13 | TRBD1 | - | TGTGCCAGCAGCGAACGACAGGGTATAGACGAGCAGTACTTC | CASSERQGIDEQYF
TRBJ1-6 | TRBV7-9 | - | - | TGTGCCAGCACCGACCCGAGAAAGCCAGGCTCACCCCTCCACTTT | CASTDPRKPGSPLHF
TRBJ2-5 | TRBV28 | - | - | TGTGCCAGCAGTCCCCGAACCAGTCCCCAAGAGACCCAGTACTTC | CASSPRTSPQETQYF
TRBJ2-7 | TRBV9 | TRBD2 | once | TGTGCCAGCAGCCCCGAAAGCGGGAGAGACTACGAGCAGTACTTC | CASSPESGRDYEQYF
TRBJ2-7 | TRBV2 | - | - | TGTGCCAGCAGGGACCCTTCGGGACTCCTTTACGAGCAGTACTTC | CASRDPSGLLYEQYF
TRBJ2-7 | TRBV6-5 | - | - | TGTGCCAGCGGTGGGTTCTACGAGCAGTACTTC | CASGGFYEQYF
TRBJ2-1 | TRBV6-6 | - | - | TGTGCCAGCAGTTCCGGGATTTCCTACAATGAGCAGTTCTTC | CASSSGISYNEQFF
TRBJ2-5 | TRBV11-2 | TRBD2 | - | TGTGCCAGCAGCCCCGGGGGACTAGGTAGCCAAGAGACCCAGTACTTC | CASSPGGLGSQETQYF
TRBJ2-1 | TRBV6-5 | - | - | TGTGCCAGCAGTTACTCCGGGCACACTAGAGGTGAGCAGTTCTTC | CASSYSGHTRGEQFF
TRBJ2-2 | TRBV27 | - | once | TGTGCCAGCAAAAGCCTTTCATTGACCGGGGAGCTGTTTTTT | CASKSLSLTGELFF
TRBJ2-5 | TRBV7-8 | - | - | TGTGCCAGCAGCTTTCCGGGGGAGACCCAGTACTTC | CASSFPGETQYF
TRBJ1-1 | TRBV20-1 | - | - | TGCAGTGCTAGGAGGGTACCTGAAGCTTTCTTT | CSARRVPEAFF
TRBJ2-7 | TRBV9 | - | - | TGTGCCAGCAGCTCCGAGAGAGACTACGAGCAGTACTTC | CASSSERDYEQYF
TRBJ1-2 | TRBV20-1 | - | - | TGCAGTCCTGATTATGGCTACACCTTC | CSPDYGYTF